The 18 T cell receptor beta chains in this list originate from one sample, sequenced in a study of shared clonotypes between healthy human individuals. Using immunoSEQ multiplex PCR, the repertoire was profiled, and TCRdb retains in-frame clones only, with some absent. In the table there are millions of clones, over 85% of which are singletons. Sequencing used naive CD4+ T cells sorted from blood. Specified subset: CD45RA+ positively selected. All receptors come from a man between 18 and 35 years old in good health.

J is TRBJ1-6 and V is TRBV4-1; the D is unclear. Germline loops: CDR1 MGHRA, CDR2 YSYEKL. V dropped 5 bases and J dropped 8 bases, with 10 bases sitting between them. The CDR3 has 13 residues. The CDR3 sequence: CASSRERHSPLHF. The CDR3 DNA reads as TGCGCCAGCAGCAGGGAACGGCATTCACCCCTCCACTTT.

In DNA form, the CDR3 reads TGTGCCAGCTCATTTGATAGCAATCAGCCCCAGCATTTT. It yields the protein CASSFDSNQPQHF. V gene TRBV18 combines with J gene TRBJ1-5; D remains ambiguous. Trimming left V 5 bases short and J 0 bases short, with 5 bases between. CDR3 length: 13 amino acids. The germline CDR1 and CDR2 sequences are KGHSH and LQKENI.

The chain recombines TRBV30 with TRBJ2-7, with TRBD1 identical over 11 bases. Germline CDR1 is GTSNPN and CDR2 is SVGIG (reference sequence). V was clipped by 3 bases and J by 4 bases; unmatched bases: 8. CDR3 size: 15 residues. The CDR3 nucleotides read TGTGCCTGGAGGGGAAGGACAGGGGGCGTATACGAGCAGTACTTC. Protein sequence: CAWRGRTGGVYEQYF.

DNA for the CDR3: TGTGCCATCAGTGTTAATCCAGGAGAGTCGTACAATGAGCAGTTCTTC. Protein sequence: CAISVNPGESYNEQFF. The rearrangement links TRBV10-3 to TRBJ2-1; no clear D. With 4 bases removed from V and 4 bases from J, the gap between germline ends came to 17 bases. Germline V gene lookup returns CDR1 ENHRY and CDR2 SYGVKD. The CDR3 runs 16 residues.

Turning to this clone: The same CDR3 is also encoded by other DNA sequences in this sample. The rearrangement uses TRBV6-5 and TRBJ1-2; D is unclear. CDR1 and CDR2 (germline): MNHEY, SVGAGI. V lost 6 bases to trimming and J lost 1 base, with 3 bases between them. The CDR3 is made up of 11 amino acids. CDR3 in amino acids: CASRDNYGYTF. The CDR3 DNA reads TGTGCCAGCAGGGATAACTATGGCTACACCTTC.

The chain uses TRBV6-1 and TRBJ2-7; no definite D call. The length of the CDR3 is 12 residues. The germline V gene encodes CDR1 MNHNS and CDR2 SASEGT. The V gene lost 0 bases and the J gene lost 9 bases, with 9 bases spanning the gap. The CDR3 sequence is CASSEALDAQYF. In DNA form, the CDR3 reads TGTGCCAGCAGTGAAGCTCTAGACGCGCAGTACTTC.

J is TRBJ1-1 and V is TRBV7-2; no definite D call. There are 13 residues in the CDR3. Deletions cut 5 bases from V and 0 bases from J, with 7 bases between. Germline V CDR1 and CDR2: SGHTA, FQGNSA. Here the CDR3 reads CASSVRLNTEAFF. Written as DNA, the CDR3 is TGTGCCAGCAGCGTCAGGTTGAACACTGAAGCTTTCTTT.

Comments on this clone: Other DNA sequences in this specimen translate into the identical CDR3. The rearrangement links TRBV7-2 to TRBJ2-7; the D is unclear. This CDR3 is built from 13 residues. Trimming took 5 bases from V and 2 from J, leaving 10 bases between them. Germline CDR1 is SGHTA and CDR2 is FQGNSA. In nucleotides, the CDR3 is TGTGCCAGCAGCCTCCCAGGCACCTACGAGCAGTACTTC. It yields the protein CASSLPGTYEQYF.

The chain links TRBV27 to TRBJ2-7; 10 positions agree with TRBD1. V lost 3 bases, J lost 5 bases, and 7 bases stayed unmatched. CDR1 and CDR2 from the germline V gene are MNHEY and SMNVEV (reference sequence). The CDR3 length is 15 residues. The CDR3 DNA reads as TGTGCCAGCAGTTTCCTGGGACAGGGGACGGACGAGCAGTACTTC. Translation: CASSFLGQGTDEQYF.

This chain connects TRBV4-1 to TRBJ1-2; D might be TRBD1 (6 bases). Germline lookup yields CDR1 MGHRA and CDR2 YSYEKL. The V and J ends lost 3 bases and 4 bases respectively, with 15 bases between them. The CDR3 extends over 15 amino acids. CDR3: CASSQTPAGVYGYTF. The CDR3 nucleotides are TGCGCCAGCAGCCAGACCCCGGCAGGGGTCTATGGCTACACCTTC.

The CDR3 DNA reads TGTGCCAGTAGTTCCGAGGGCTGGGCCTACGAGCAGTACTTC. This gives the protein CASSSEGWAYEQYF. The V gene is TRBV19, the J gene TRBJ2-7; D may be TRBD2 (5 bases). This CDR3 region has 14 residues. Per the germline V gene, CDR1 is LNHDA and CDR2 is SQIVND (reference sequence). V lost 5 bases, J lost 2 bases, and 13 bases lay in between.

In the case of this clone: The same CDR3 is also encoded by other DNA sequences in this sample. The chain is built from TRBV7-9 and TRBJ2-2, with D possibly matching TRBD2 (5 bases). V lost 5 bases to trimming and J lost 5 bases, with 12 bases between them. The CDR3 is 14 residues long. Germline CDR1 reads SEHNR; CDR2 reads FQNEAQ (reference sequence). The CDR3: CASSRSGETGELFF. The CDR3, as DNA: TGTGCCAGCAGCCGTTCCGGGGAGACCGGGGAGCTGTTTTTT.

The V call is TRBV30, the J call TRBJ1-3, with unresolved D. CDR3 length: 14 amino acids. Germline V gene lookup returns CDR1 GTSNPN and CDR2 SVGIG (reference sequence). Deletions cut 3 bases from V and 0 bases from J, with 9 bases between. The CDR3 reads CAWRRDNSGNTIYF. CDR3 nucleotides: TGTGCCTGGAGAAGAGACAACTCTGGAAACACCATATATTTT.

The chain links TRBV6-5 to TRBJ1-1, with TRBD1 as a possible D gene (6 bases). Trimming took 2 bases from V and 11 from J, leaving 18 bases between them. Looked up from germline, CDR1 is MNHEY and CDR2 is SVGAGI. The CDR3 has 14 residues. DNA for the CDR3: TGTGCCAGCAGTTACGTTACAGGGTCCCGCGAGGCTTTCTTT. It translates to CASSYVTGSREAFF.

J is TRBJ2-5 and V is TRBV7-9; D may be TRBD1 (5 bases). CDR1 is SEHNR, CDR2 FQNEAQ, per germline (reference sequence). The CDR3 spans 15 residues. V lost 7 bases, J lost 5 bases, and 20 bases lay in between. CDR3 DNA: TGTGCCAGCACCCTTGGGGCAGGGAATTGGGAGACCCAGTACTTC. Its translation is CASTLGAGNWETQYF. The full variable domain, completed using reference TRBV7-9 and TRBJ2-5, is DTGVSQNPRHKITKRGQNVTFRCDPISEHNRLYWYRQTLGQGPEFLTYFQNEAQLEKSRLLSDRFSAERPKGSFSTLEIQRTEQGDSAMYLCASTLGAGNWETQYFGPGTRLLVL.

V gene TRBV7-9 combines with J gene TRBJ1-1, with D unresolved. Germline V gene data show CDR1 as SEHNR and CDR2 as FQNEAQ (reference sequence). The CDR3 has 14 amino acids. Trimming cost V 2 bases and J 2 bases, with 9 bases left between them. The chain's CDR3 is CASSLSAANTEAFF. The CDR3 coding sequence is TGTGCCAGCAGCTTATCCGCAGCTAACACTGAAGCTTTCTTT.

CDR3 coding DNA: TGTGCCAGCAGTGGGCCGGACAGGGGTTGGGGCTACACCTTC. Amino acid sequence: CASSGPDRGWGYTF. This chain joins TRBV6-1 and TRBJ1-2; 9 nucleotides agree with TRBD1. The germline gives CDR1 MNHNS, CDR2 SASEGT. The CDR3 runs to 14 residues. The V segment lost 4 bases and the J segment 8 bases; nucleotides outside the gene matches: 8.

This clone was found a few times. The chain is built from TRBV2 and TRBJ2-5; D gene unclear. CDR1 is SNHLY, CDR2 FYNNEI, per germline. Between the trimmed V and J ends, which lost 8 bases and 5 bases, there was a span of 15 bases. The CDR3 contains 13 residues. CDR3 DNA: TGTGCCAGCCTTGTCCTAGTAGCCGAGACCCAGTACTTC. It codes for CASLVLVAETQYF.